Presented here are 31 T cell receptor beta chains from one specimen sequenced in a study of T cells expressing NK-cell markers. For each CDR3 protein, TCRdb gives one entry from its re-call of the 5' RACE reads, without DNA. This listing includes 300,000 to 500,000 distinct CDR3 sequences. Sequencing used blood T cells: a sorted CD56 or NKG2C T cell subset, CD4+ or CD8+ T cells, or bulk PBMC T cells (not recorded which). The receptors stem from a woman between 45 and 65 years old in good health.

The chain links TRBV6-1 to TRBJ1-1. Germline V lookup: CDR1 MNHNS, CDR2 SASEGT. CDR3 length: 15 amino acids. This CDR3 reads CASSDSGTLNTEAFF.

V usage is TRBV14 and J usage is TRBJ1-1; as DNA is missing, the TRBD1 call by TCRdb cannot be tested. The germline V gene encodes CDR1 SGHDN and CDR2 FVKESK. The CDR3 is 19 amino acids. The CDR3 region is CASSQDWWMGVGQNTEAFF.

The gene calls are TRBV11-2 and TRBJ2-3; absent DNA, TCRdb's TRBD2 call cannot be checked. The CDR3 totals 17 residues. Per the germline V gene, CDR1 is SGHAT and CDR2 is FQNNGV. The CDR3 sequence is CASSFEESRSFSDTQYF.

The rearrangement links TRBV5-5 to TRBJ1-1. The V gene's germline CDR1 is SGHKS and CDR2 YYEKEE (reference sequence). The CDR3 sequence is 14 residues long. CDR3 loop: CASSLLGLDTEAFF.

The V call is TRBV12-3 or TRBV12-4, the J call TRBJ2-1. The CDR3 length is 16 residues. This CDR3 reads CASSLAPGRANNEQFF.

This chain links TRBV27 with TRBJ2-1; absent DNA, TCRdb's TRBD2 call cannot be checked. CDR1 MNHEY and CDR2 SMNVEV come from the germline V gene (reference sequence). CDR3 length: 16 residues. The CDR3 spells CASSWASGEIYNEQFF.

The J gene is TRBJ2-5, the V gene TRBV18; TCRdb outputs TRBD1, but without DNA this stays unchecked. The length of the CDR3 is 15 residues. The germline V gene has CDR1 KGHSH and CDR2 LQKENI. Here the CDR3 reads CASSLSPGYQETQYF.

The V call is TRBV12-3 or TRBV12-4, the J call TRBJ1-2. This CDR3 has 15 residues. The CDR3 loop is CASRGSSWSHYGYTF.

CDR3 in amino acids: CASTGIAPEAFF. V usage is TRBV14 and J usage is TRBJ1-1. The CDR3 runs 12 residues. In germline, CDR1 is SGHDN, CDR2 FVKESK.

The rearrangement links TRBV14 to TRBJ2-2. The CDR3 runs 13 residues. Germline V gene lookup returns CDR1 SGHDN and CDR2 FVKESK. The CDR3 region is CASRLLDTGELFF.

The chain's CDR3 is CATSRDRPGTPWGSTGELFF. The rearrangement joins TRBV15 to TRBJ2-2; TCRdb's assignment of TRBD1 cannot be checked, as there is no DNA. CDR3 length: 20 residues. From germline, CDR1 is LNHNV and CDR2 YYDKDF (reference sequence). The variable domain in full, with the rest retrieved from reference TRBV15 and TRBJ2-2, is DAMVIQNPRYQVTQFGKPVTLSCSQTLNHNVMYWYQQKSSQAPKLLFHYYDKDFNNEADTPDNFQSRRPNTSFCFLDIRSPGLGDTAMYLCATSRDRPGTPWGSTGELFFGEGSRLTVL.

J is TRBJ1-1 and V is TRBV5-5; checking the TCRdb D call of TRBD1 is not possible without DNA. Germline loops: CDR1 SGHKS, CDR2 YYEKEE (reference sequence). The CDR3 length is 14 residues. CDR3 amino acids: CASSLLRGDTEAFF.

The chain joins TRBV19 to TRBJ2-2; lacking DNA, the TRBD2 call made by TCRdb goes unchecked. This CDR3 contains 14 residues. CDR1 is LNHDA and CDR2 is SQIVND in the germline V gene (reference sequence). The CDR3 loop is CAIGTSGNTGELFF.

The chain is built from TRBV5-1 and TRBJ2-5. The CDR3 contains 12 residues. The V gene's germline CDR1 is SGHRS and CDR2 YFSETQ. This CDR3 is CASSANQETQYF.

The gene calls are TRBV12-3 or TRBV12-4 and TRBJ2-2; TCRdb returns TRBD1, unconfirmable since there is no DNA. CDR3 size: 16 residues. The CDR3 reads CASRGQLPKNTGELFF.

J is TRBJ2-1 and V is TRBV21-1. TRBV21-1 is a pseudogene segment. This CDR3 is 13 amino acids long. Here the CDR3 reads CASSKVSGIGQFF.

The chain uses TRBV27 and TRBJ2-3; as DNA is missing, the TRBD2 call by TCRdb cannot be tested. The CDR3 has 19 residues. CDR1 is MNHEY and CDR2 is SMNVEV in the germline V gene (reference sequence). The CDR3 loop reads CASSFRLAGGPIKGDTQYF.

The chain links TRBV29-1 to TRBJ1-1; TCRdb's assignment of TRBD1 cannot be checked, as there is no DNA. This CDR3 is 14 amino acids long. Germline assignment: CDR1 SQVTM and CDR2 ANQGSEA. The CDR3 spells CSVGQGALNTEAFF.

This chain uses TRBV6-1 with TRBJ2-2; TCRdb's assignment of TRBD2 cannot be checked, as there is no DNA. There are 14 residues in the CDR3. The V gene's germline CDR1 is MNHNS and CDR2 SASEGT. The CDR3 protein is CASSVPLGGGELFF.

V gene TRBV7-2 combines with J gene TRBJ2-7; TCRdb reports TRBD1, a call that lacks DNA to check it against. The V gene's germline CDR1 is SGHTA and CDR2 FQGNSA. This CDR3 is 16 amino acids long. CDR3 in amino acids: CASSSRGTPVAYEQYF.

The chain carries TRBV20-1 and TRBJ2-1; TCRdb returns TRBD1, unconfirmable since there is no DNA. CDR1 is DFQATT, CDR2 SNEGSKA, per germline (reference sequence). The CDR3 has 16 amino acids. CDR3 loop: CSASPYEGSGYNEQFF.

The V call is TRBV12-3 or TRBV12-4, the J call TRBJ2-1; TCRdb's D call of TRBD2 is untestable without DNA. This CDR3 comprises 13 residues. The CDR3 region is CASNLLAGGEQFF.

The chain combines TRBV4-1 with TRBJ2-7; without DNA, the TCRdb call of TRBD1 cannot be checked. Germline V lookup: CDR1 MGHRA, CDR2 YSYEKL. The length of the CDR3 is 15 residues. This CDR3 is CASSQRRAASSEQYF.

This chain joins TRBV12-3 or TRBV12-4 and TRBJ2-4; there is no DNA to check the TCRdb D call of TRBD2. This CDR3 comprises 17 residues. The CDR3: CASSPLAGRLAKNIQYF.

The chain has TRBV24-1 and TRBJ2-2; TCRdb's assignment of TRBD2 cannot be checked, as there is no DNA. CDR3 length: 13 amino acids. Germline values: CDR1 KGHDR, CDR2 SFDVKD. The CDR3 is CATSAEARGELFF.

The V and J genes are TRBV15 and TRBJ2-3; TCRdb's D call, TRBD2, is unchecked because there is no DNA. CDR3 length equals 17 residues. The germline V gene encodes CDR1 LNHNV and CDR2 YYDKDF (reference sequence). CDR3 loop: CATSRVGAREDTDTQYF.

CDR3 residues: CASKGALAKNIQYF. The chain recombines TRBV2 with TRBJ2-4; TCRdb names TRBD1, which stays unverified in the absence of DNA. The CDR3 has 14 residues. Germline values: CDR1 SNHLY, CDR2 FYNNEI.

The V gene is TRBV5-1, the J gene TRBJ2-2; TCRdb proposes TRBD2, but this gene call is untestable without DNA. From germline, CDR1 is SGHRS and CDR2 YFSETQ. This CDR3 has 17 residues. CDR3 in amino acids: CASSLAVSGSNTGELFF.

The rearrangement uses TRBV7-9 and TRBJ2-2; TCRdb's D gene call, TRBD2, goes unchecked for lack of DNA. The CDR3 length is 17 residues. CDR1 is SEHNR and CDR2 is FQNEAQ in the germline V gene (reference sequence). CDR3 region: CASSSTSPRAHTGELFF.

The V and J genes are TRBV5-5 and TRBJ2-1; the D call from TCRdb, TRBD2, cannot be confirmed without DNA. This CDR3 contains 17 residues. Germline loops: CDR1 SGHKS, CDR2 YYEKEE (reference sequence). CDR3 amino acids: CASSLVASGPTYNEQFF.

The chain uses TRBV20-1 and TRBJ2-5; TCRdb lists TRBD2, though no DNA is available to test this call. This CDR3 is 16 amino acids long. Germline loops: CDR1 DFQATT, CDR2 SNEGSKA (reference sequence). This chain's CDR3 is CSARFPGGGGQETQYF.